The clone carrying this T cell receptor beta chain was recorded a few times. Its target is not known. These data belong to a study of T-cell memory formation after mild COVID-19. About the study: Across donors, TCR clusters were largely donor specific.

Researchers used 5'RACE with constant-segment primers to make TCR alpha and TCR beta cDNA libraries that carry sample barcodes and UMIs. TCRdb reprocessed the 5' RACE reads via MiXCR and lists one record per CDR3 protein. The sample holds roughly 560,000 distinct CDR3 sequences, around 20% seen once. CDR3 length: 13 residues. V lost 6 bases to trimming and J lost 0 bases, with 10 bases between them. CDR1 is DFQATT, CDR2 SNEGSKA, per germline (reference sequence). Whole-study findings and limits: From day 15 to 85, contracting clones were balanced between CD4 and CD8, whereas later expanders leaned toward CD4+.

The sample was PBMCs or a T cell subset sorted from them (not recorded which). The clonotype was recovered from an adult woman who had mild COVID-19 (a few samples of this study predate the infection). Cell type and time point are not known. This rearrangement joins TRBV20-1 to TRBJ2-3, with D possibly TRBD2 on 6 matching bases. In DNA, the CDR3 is TGCAGTGCCTTAGCGGAGAGCACAGATACGCAGTATTTT. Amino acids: CSALAESTDTQYF.